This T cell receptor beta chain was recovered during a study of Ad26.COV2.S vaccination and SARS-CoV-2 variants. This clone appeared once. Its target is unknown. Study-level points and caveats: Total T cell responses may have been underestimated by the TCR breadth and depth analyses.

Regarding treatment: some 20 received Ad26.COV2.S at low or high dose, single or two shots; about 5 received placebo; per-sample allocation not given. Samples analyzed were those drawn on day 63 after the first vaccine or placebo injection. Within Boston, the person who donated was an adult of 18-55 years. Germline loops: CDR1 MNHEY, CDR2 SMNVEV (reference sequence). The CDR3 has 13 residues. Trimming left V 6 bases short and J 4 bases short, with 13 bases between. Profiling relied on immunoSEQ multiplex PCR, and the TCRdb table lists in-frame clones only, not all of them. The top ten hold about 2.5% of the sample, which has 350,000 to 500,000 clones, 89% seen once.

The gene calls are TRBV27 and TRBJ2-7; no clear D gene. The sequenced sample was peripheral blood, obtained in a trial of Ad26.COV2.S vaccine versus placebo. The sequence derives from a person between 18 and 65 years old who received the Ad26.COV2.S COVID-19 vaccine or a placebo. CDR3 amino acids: CASSFSELYEQYF. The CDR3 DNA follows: TGTGCCAGCAGCTTCTCGGAATTATACGAGCAGTACTTC.